The rows below give T cell receptor delta chains drawn from one sample of a study of human gamma delta and Vdelta1 T cells. TCRdb re-called the PCR reads via CATT. The data show fewer than 15,000 delta-chain clones, 40% to 60% seen once. Their target antigens are unknown. The sample taken for sequencing was Vdelta1 gamma-delta T cells from blood grown in culture (DOT cells). These receptors came from a human donor in good health. CDR3s include the opening cysteine and the closing phenylalanine or tryptophan. The order of the fields is clone size, V gene, D gene, J gene, CDR3 DNA, CDR3 protein. D genes are given only for firm matches. Rows give clone size only sometimes, using once, few, many, or a class for an expanded clone.

>NA|TRDV1|NA|TRDJ1
TGTGCTCTTGGGGTCCTCAGATGGGGCCCGGGGGATAAACTCATCTTT
CALGVLRWGPGDKLIF
>medium-sized|TRDV1|TRDD3|TRDJ1
TGTGCTCTTGGGGAACTAGTTTCTCCTACGGGCCCAGTTGGGGGATACGCCGATAAACTCATCTTT
CALGELVSPTGPVGGYADKLIF
>medium-sized|TRDV1|TRDD3|TRDJ1
TGTGCTCTTGGGGACCTGGGGGATACCGATAAACTCATCTTT
CALGDLGDTDKLIF
>few|TRDV1|NA|TRDJ1
TGTGCTCTTGGGGATTTCCCGGGGGGCGATAAACTCATCTTT
CALGDFPGGDKLIF
>NA|TRDV1|NA|TRDJ1
TGTGCTCTTGGGGAACGTGGACCACAGGCCCCGGACACCGATAAACTCATCTTT
CALGERGPQAPDTDKLIF
>NA|TRDV1|TRDD2|TRDJ1
TGTGCTCTTGGGACGCGAGGGCCTTCCTACCCCTTTGGGATGGGAACCGATAAACTCATCTTT
CALGTRGPSYPFGMGTDKLIF
>few|TRDV1|TRDD3|TRDJ1
TGTGCTCTTGGGGAACCACTGGGGGACGCCCTCCGAAACACCGATAAACTCATCTTT
CALGEPLGDALRNTDKLIF
>NA|TRDV1|NA|TRDJ1
TGTGCTCTTGGGGATCTCCCTGGTGAAGGTGGGGGTAATAACACCGATAAACTCATCTTT
CALGDLPGEGGGNNTDKLIF
>NA|TRDV1|NA|TRDJ1
TGTGCTCTTGCTATTGGTCCGCCGTACACCGATAAACTCATCTTT
CALAIGPPYTDKLIF
>NA|TRDV1|TRDD3|TRDJ3
TGTGCTCTTGGGGAAGTCCCCAGGGGGATACGCCGGAGCTCCTGGGACACCCGACAGATGTTTTTC
CALGEVPRGIRRSSWDTRQMFF
>NA|TRDV1|TRDD3|TRDJ1
TGTGCTCTTGGGACCCATTGGGGGCACTGGGGACAGTACACCGATAAACTCATCTTT
CALGTHWGHWGQYTDKLIF
>few|TRDV1|TRDD3|TRDJ1
TGTGCTCTTGGGGAACTAATCAGGCTTTCCCCATTTTTACTGGGGGTCTACACCGATAAACTCATCTTT
CALGELIRLSPFLLGVYTDKLIF
>once|TRDV1|TRDD3|TRDJ1
TGTGCTCTTGGGGAACGGTTTCCCTTTGGCCTTTCTGGGGGATACGCCGGTAAACTCATCTTT
CALGERFPFGLSGGYAGKLIF
>NA|TRDV1|TRDD3|TRDJ1
TGTGCTCTTGGGCCGACTTCCCCCCATACTGGGGGATATTCAACCGATAAACTCATCTTT
CALGPTSPHTGGYSTDKLIF
>NA|TRDV1|TRDD3|TRDJ1
TGTGCTCTTGGGGAACTAGTCCCCACTCCGGGGGATACGCGTTCCGATAAACTCATCTTT
CALGELVPTPGDTRSDKLIF
>few|TRDV1|TRDD3|TRDJ1
TGTGCTCTTGGGGAATCTCTCCTGGGGGACCGATTACACACCGATAAACTCATCTTT
CALGESLLGDRLHTDKLIF
>NA|TRDV1|TRDD3|TRDJ1
TGTGCTCTTGGGATTACTGGGGGTTTTCGTCCCGAACTCATCTTT
CALGITGGFRPELIF
>NA|TRDV1|TRDD3|TRDJ1
TGTGCTCTTGGGGAAATAGCCTCGGGGGGATACAACACCGATAAACTCATCTTT
CALGEIASGGYNTDKLIF
>NA|TRDV1|NA|TRDJ1
TGTGCTCTTGGGGAATTTCCGTGGGCTTCCTACGTCTCGGGGATACTTCCCGATAAACTCATCTTT
CALGEFPWASYVSGILPDKLIF
>NA|TRDV1|NA|TRDJ1
TGTGCTCTTGGTCTCTATCCCTTCCTCTCGGGGGGATTCACCACCGATAAACTCATCTTT
CALGLYPFLSGGFTTDKLIF
>NA|TRDV1|NA|TRDJ1
TGTGCTCTTGGGTACACCCAATTCCTACGTCGGGGATTTAACCGCAAACTCATCTTT
CALGYTQFLRRGFNRKLIF
>NA|TRDV1|TRDD2|TRDJ1
TGTGCTCTTGTGAAGACTTCCTACGACAGTTTGGGGAAAAAGACCGATAAACTCATCTTT
CALVKTSYDSLGKKTDKLIF
>NA|TRDV1|TRDD3|TRDJ1
TGTGCTCTTGGGGAAAGAATGGGGGATACGCTTTCCTCCATTCACACCGATAAACTCATCTTT
CALGERMGDTLSSIHTDKLIF
>few|TRDV1|TRDD3|TRDJ1
TGTGCTCTTGGGTGCCTTCCTCAGGTGTTCACTGGGGGATACGCAGACAACGCTAAACTCATCTTT
CALGCLPQVFTGGYADNAKLIF